This record covers a single T cell receptor beta chain. Antigen: not known. Donors in the study were healthy people who gave bone marrow. Use of 60 Vbeta and 13 Jbeta primers characterized the PCR. The data were produced by immunoSEQ multiplex PCR, yet TCRdb's version contains in-frame clones alone and is incomplete. The sample shows 90,000 to 120,000 clones, roughly 82% of them seen only once. This CDR3 is built from 15 residues. Germline CDR1 is SGDLS and CDR2 is YYNGEE. V shed 0 bases and J shed 10 bases, with 17 bases lying between them. This sample was taken from a study of cytomegalovirus exposure and HLA in healthy donors. Overall study results and limits: In a later analysis, TCR beta V- and J-gene trimming showed a link to a missense DCLRE1C variant. In a later analysis, approximately 15,000 TCR beta sequences were associated with HLA alleles at 0.05 false discovery rate. For most TCR beta V segments, an earlier analysis put the productive rate at about 87% or about 30% of the time.

The sequenced material came from PBMCs. This sequence originates from a male donor in good health and CMV-seronegative. The V and J genes are TRBV9 and TRBJ2-1, with D hard to call. The CDR3 DNA follows: TGTGCCAGCAGCGTAGGGAGCGCGAGAACCCCCGAGCAGTTCTTC. It codes for CASSVGSARTPEQFF.